Presented here are 7 T cell receptor beta chains from one specimen sequenced in a study of cytomegalovirus exposure and HLA in healthy donors (TCRdb year 2017). The receptor library was made with the immunoSEQ multiplex PCR assay. The multiplex PCR relied on a mix of 60 forward primers for TCR Vbeta segments and 13 reverse primers for TCR Jbeta segments. In its TCRdb copy, this immuneACCESS table keeps in-frame sequences only and misses some clones. Where compared with another copy, unresolved V genes explain less than half of these, and the others have no known cause. The sample table records 140,000 or so clones; around 67% of these occur just once. Jointly, the top ten make up more than 3.5% of the sample. The sample consisted of PBMCs. The receptors originated from a man aged 18-30 years in good health and CMV-seropositive.

This clone was found a few times. The chain recombines TRBV18 with TRBJ2-3; 13 bases are a match to TRBD2. The CDR3 loop spans 16 amino acids. Germline V CDR1 and CDR2: KGHSH, LQKENI. J gave up 2 bases and V 3 bases, and 2 bases lay outside the gene matches. CDR3 sequence reads: CASSPTSGGNTDTQYF. The CDR3 nucleotides are TGTGCCAGCTCACCGACTAGCGGGGGGAACACAGATACGCAGTATTTT.

The chain uses TRBV27 and TRBJ2-7, with D tentatively TRBD2 (6 bases). Germline CDR1 MNHEY, CDR2 SMNVEV (reference sequence). This CDR3 is built from 13 residues. Trimming pared 8 bases from V and 3 bases from J, leaving 14 bases between. The CDR3 here is CASGRDLYYEQYF. The CDR3 nucleotides are TGTGCCAGCGGGCGGGACTTATACTACGAGCAGTACTTC.

The V call is TRBV5-1, the J call TRBJ1-4; no clear D gene. Trimming cost V 2 bases and J 8 bases, with 10 bases left between them. The CDR3 is made up of 13 amino acids. Germline CDR1 is SGHRS and CDR2 is YFSETQ. CDR3 nucleotides: TGCGCCAGCAGCTTCGACAAGTTGGAAAAACTGTTTTTT. This sequence encodes CASSFDKLEKLFF.

This chain uses TRBV5-4 with TRBJ2-2; 7 bases fit TRBD2. Germline loops: CDR1 SGHNT, CDR2 YYREEE (reference sequence). Trimming removed 4 bases from V and 0 bases from J; junction bases left unmatched: 3. The CDR3 has 15 amino acids. The CDR3 is CASSSGTTNTGELFF. In DNA, the CDR3 is TGTGCCAGCAGCAGCGGGACTACGAACACCGGGGAGCTGTTTTTT.

V usage is TRBV7-2 and J usage is TRBJ2-7, with 8 bases fitting TRBD2. Trimming removed 4 bases from V and 2 bases from J; junction bases left unmatched: 4. This CDR3 is built from 14 residues. Germline V gives CDR1 SGHTA, CDR2 FQGNSA. CDR3 sequence: CASSSTSGAYEQYV. CDR3 sequence (DNA): TGTGCCAGCAGCTCCACTAGCGGCGCCTACGAGCAGTACGTC.

This clone was found a few times. The chain employs TRBV9 and TRBJ1-6, with D possibly TRBD1 on 6 matching bases. Trimming removed 1 base at V and 7 bases at J, with 9 bases between. CDR1 is SGDLS, CDR2 YYNGEE, per germline. The CDR3 is 14 residues long. The DNA of the CDR3 is TGTGCCAGCAGCGTAAGGACAGTGAATTCACCCCTCCACTTT. Amino acid sequence: CASSVRTVNSPLHF.

This clone was counted between two and nine times. The sample holds other DNA sequences that translate to the same CDR3. The gene calls are TRBV29-1 and TRBJ1-2, with 8 positions matching TRBD1. This CDR3 is 11 amino acids long. The V gene end was trimmed by 7 bases and the J gene end by 8 bases; junction bases not matched to a gene: 6. CDR1 is SQVTM, CDR2 ANQGSEA, per germline. The CDR3 DNA reads as TGCAGCGCCGGACAGGGTGGCGGCTACACCTTC. Its translation is CSAGQGGGYTF.